The clone carrying this T cell receptor beta chain was seen once. The data were taken from a study of shared clonotypes between healthy human individuals. Turning to the study itself: A donor's plate count was three for CD4 naive and three for CD4 memory; CD8 naive had two and CD8 memory one.

Deep was the level used in running the assay. Genomic DNA per cell subset filled all wells of several immunoSEQ plates. Profiled with immunoSEQ multiplex PCR; TCRdb holds only in-frame clones, not every one. The data show under 600,000 clones, with roughly 98% seen just once and 0.3% to 0.35% held by the top ten. CD8 cells regarded as naive lacked CD45RO, were positively chosen for CCR7, and omitted terminally differentiated effector memory CD45RA+ cells. The CDR3 totals 16 residues. Germline-derived CDR1 and CDR2 are SGHAT and FQNNGV. The trim removed 5 bases at V and 2 bases at J, leaving 8 bases unmatched.

The rearrangement uses TRBV11-2 and TRBJ2-3; 9 positions match TRBD2. The sequence derives from a man aged 25 to 40 in good health. Sequenced: naive CD8+ T cells sorted from blood. CDR3 sequence (DNA): TGTGCCAGCAGCCCCTGGCTAGCGGGATCCACAGATACGCAGTATTTT. Protein product: CASSPWLAGSTDTQYF.